The sequence of this T cell receptor beta chain was determined in a study of T cell responses to AZD1222 COVID-19 vaccine. The assay was immunoSEQ multiplex PCR, and TCRdb's table has in-frame clones only and misses some. The table records 150,000 to 180,000 clones, more than 75% of them present only once. Study-wide points: Baseline serology detected seropositivity in only six or seven AZD1222 recipients.

Germline V lookup: CDR1 GTSNPN, CDR2 SVGIG (reference sequence). V was pared by 2 bases and J by 2 bases, with 13 bases between. The CDR3 has 15 residues. Turning to this clone: Antigen: not known.

The material was peripheral blood, obtained on day 0 of AZD1222 vaccination. This sequence joins TRBV30 and TRBJ1-5; TRBD1 might be the D (5 bases). The source of this sequence is an adult in good health. This chain's CDR3 is CAWSKTVGRNQPQHF. The CDR3 DNA reads as TGTGCCTGGAGTAAGACAGTCGGCCGCAATCAGCCCCAGCATTTT. Using reference TRBV30 and TRBJ1-5 for the parts outside the CDR3, the full variable domain is SQTIHQWPATLVQPVGSPLSLECTVEGTSNPNLYWYRQAAGRGLQLLFYSVGIGQISSEVPQNLSASRPQDRQFILSSKKLLLSDSGFYLCAWSKTVGRNQPQHFGDGTRLSIL.